This TCR beta chain was found in a study of T cell responses to AZD1222 COVID-19 vaccine. General study results and limits: Donors were chiefly white British, with a greater number of females, and clonal diversity was perhaps underestimated. Targets within unmutated variant regions were reportedly found for nearly half of spike-specific TCRs.

The CDR3 has 13 residues. CDR1 MNHEY and CDR2 SMNVEV come from the germline V gene (reference sequence). Deletions cut 2 bases from V and 8 bases from J, with 12 bases between. On this clone: Antigen: not known.

Clones were read by immunoSEQ multiplex PCR, and TCRdb kept only the in-frame ones, dropping some. The table records approximately 110,000 clones, over 75% of them present only once. The chain uses TRBV27 and TRBJ1-2; D is uncertain. The origin of this receptor is an adult in good health. The specimen comprised peripheral blood, sampled on day 0 of AZD1222 vaccination. CDR3 protein: CASSLRWNGGYTF. The CDR3 bases are TGTGCCAGCAGTTTAAGGTGGAACGGCGGCTACACCTTC.